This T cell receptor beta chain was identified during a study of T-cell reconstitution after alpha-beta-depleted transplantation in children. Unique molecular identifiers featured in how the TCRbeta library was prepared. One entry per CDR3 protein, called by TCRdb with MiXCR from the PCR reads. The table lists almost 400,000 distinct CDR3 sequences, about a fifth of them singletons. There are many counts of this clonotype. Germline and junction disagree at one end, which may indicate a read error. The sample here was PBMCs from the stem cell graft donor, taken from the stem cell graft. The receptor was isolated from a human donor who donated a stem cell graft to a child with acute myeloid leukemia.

CDR3 in amino acids: CASSSRQGSYNEQFF. The CDR3 nucleotides read TGTGCCAGCAGCTCACGACAGGGGTCCTACAATGAGCAGTTCTTC. The chain links TRBV5-1 to TRBJ2-1; 8 nucleotides line up with TRBD1. Per the germline V gene, CDR1 is SGHRS and CDR2 is YFSETQ. CDR3 length: 15 residues.